The sequence of this T cell receptor beta chain was determined in a study of blood T cell repertoires in COVID-19. Study-wide background: T cells, B-cell-depleted T cells, or PBMCs provided the cDNA or gDNA that served as material.

This CDR3 has 13 amino acids. CDR1 DFQATT and CDR2 SNEGSKA come from the germline V gene (reference sequence). The ends were cut back, 3 bases at V and 2 bases at J, with 9 bases in the middle. Authors' data handling: Reference gene primer amplification yielded estimated nucleated cell counts. Libraries were prepared by immunoSEQ multiplex PCR; TCRdb keeps only in-frame clonotypes and omits some of them. That table furnishes V, J and clone size, whereas the DNA furnished D and trimming. The sample lists under 350,000 clones; approximately 91% were seen once. This chain connects TRBV20-1 to TRBJ2-3; D is uncertain. The TCR originated in a man aged 45-60 years with acute or convalescent COVID-19. Sequences were obtained from peripheral blood. The CDR3 protein is CSASTLDTDTQYF. The CDR3 nucleotides read TGCAGTGCTAGTACCTTAGACACAGATACGCAGTATTTT.